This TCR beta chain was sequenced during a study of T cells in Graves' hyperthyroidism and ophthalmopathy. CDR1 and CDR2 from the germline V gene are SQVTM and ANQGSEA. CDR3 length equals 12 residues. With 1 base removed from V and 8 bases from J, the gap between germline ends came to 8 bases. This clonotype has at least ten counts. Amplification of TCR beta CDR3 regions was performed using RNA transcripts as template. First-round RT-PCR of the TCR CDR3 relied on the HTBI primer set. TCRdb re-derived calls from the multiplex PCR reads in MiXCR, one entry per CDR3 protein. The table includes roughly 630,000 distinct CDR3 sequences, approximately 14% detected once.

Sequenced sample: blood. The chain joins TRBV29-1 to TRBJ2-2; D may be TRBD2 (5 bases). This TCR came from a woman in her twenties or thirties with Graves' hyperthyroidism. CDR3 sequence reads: CSVEAGKGELFF. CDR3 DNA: TGCAGCGTTGAAGCGGGAAAAGGGGAGCTGTTTTTT.